This T cell receptor beta chain appears in the sequencing data of a study of blood T cell repertoires in COVID-19 (dated by TCRdb to 2019 to 2021). With respect to the entire study: Samples from collaborators originated in the United States, Italy and Spain and spanned both the acute and convalescent phases of COVID-19. The prospective study material was composed of cDNA or gDNA derived from T cells, B-cell-depleted T cells, or PBMCs. Samples came from the ongoing ImmuneRACE study (first 160 participants) plus 1,254 subjects from 6 global collaborators. A de-identified subject ID, COVID-19 status, age in years and sex were almost always included in the sample metadata. A freely available public database, intended as a resource for researchers studying the immune response to SARS-CoV-2, is where the repertoires were released. Where available, HLA class I and class II types were taken from metadata supplied by the sample provider and were not determined by assay-based typing. Deeply sampled blood TCRbeta repertoires from subjects exposed to, actively infected with, or recovered from COVID-19 were included in the dataset.

Regarding this clone: This receptor's antigen is unknown. Per-nucleotide qualities are absent, and no much larger clonotype sits a single base away. Within the sample, other DNA sequences also encode this same CDR3.

The germline V and J ends show losses of 0 bases and 1 base respectively, and no gene match explains 3 bases of the junction. The germline V gene supplies CDR1 SGHRS and CDR2 YFSETQ. The cysteine opens and the phenylalanine closes a CDR3 of 16 amino acids. This entry keeps only the CDR3 DNA: 48 bases, framed from base 1. Whole blood was collected in K2EDTA tubes by collaborating institutions according to the institutions' own protocols. For TCRbeta analysis, collaborators shipped samples in one of three forms: frozen whole blood, isolated PBMCs, or DNA extracted from either of those sample types. TCRbeta CDR3 regions were amplified from genomic DNA using the immunoSEQ Assay, a bias-controlled multiplex PCR. As for the authors' bioinformatics: Nucleated cell counts per sample were estimated from amplification of reference gene primers within the assay. Sequence reads were collapsed and filtered to measure the absolute abundance of every unique TCRbeta CDR3 rearrangement. For each sample, productive Simpson clonality was calculated by taking the square root of Simpson's diversity index across productive rearrangements. Imported from immuneACCESS, the table was reduced by TCRdb to in-frame sequences with V and J called. These copies leave out some clones; in studies compared against another copy, an unresolved V gene accounts for under half, and the cause of the remainder is not known. V and J calls and clone size are as listed in that table; D and trimming were resolved from the DNA. The sample data list fewer than 250,000 clones, and approximately 82% of these were observed just once. The ten largest clones capture about 7.4% of the sample.

Points the paper makes about the study in general: The amount of clinical and demographic metadata varied by source and participant and was provided uncurated.

The clonotype was recovered from a woman in her 50s with acute or convalescent COVID-19. The sequenced sample consisted of peripheral blood. Recombination joined TRBV5-1 with TRBJ2-2; 7 of the junction bases match TRBD2. The CDR3 amino acid sequence is: CASSLALAGNTGELFF. The nucleotide sequence is given as TGCGCCAGCAGCTTGGCCTTAGCGGGGAACACCGGGGAGCTGTTTTTT.